Sequencing of this T cell receptor (beta chain) was carried out in a study of T-cell memory formation after mild COVID-19. Whole-study findings and limits: Balance between CD4 and CD8 was seen in clones contracting day 15 to 85, and a CD4+ lean was seen in later expanders. Whether day 37 second-wave clones are SARS-CoV-2-specific was not confirmed.

With regard to this clonotype: Its antigen is still unknown.

Trimming removed 6 bases from V and 6 bases from J; junction bases left unmatched: 16. CDR1 and CDR2 (germline): DFQATT, SNEGSKA (reference sequence). The CDR3 is 18 residues long. 5'RACE, which relied on constant-segment primers, yielded TCR alpha and TCR beta cDNA libraries carrying sample barcodes and UMIs. In TCRdb, the 5' RACE reads were re-called with MiXCR into one record per CDR3 protein. This table has some 120,000 distinct CDR3 sequences, about 6.5% appearing once. Material for sequencing was PBMCs or a T cell subset sorted from them (not recorded which). This TCR came from an adult woman who had mild COVID-19 (a few samples of this study predate the infection). Cell type and time point are not known. The gene calls are TRBV20-1 and TRBJ2-3, with 15 positions matching TRBD2. The CDR3 region is CSARGLAGGRIGGDTQYF. CDR3 DNA sequence: TGCAGTGCCCGAGGACTAGCGGGAGGGCGGATTGGTGGGGATACGCAGTATTTT.